The clone carrying this T cell receptor (beta chain) showed up just a few times. An input of about 0.5 to 1 ug of RNA was subjected to reverse transcription using random hexamers. An immunoSEQ multiplex PCR generated amplified TCR beta CDR3 products spanning 54 Vbeta and 13 Jbeta. TCRdb reanalysed the immunoSEQ multiplex PCR reads using MiXCR and keeps one entry per CDR3 protein. This sample has about 250,000 distinct CDR3 sequences; roughly 95% occur once, and the top ten carry roughly 0.072%. The data derive from a study of CD8 T cells in Susac syndrome. This CDR3 region has 11 residues. Germline CDR1 SQVTM, CDR2 ANQGSEA. V lost 7 bases, J lost 3 bases, and 8 bases lay in between. TEMRA cells were FACS-enriched, while CD8+ and CD4+ T cells were negatively isolated.

The gene calls are TRBV29-1 and TRBJ2-3; no definite D call. The TCR sequence derives from a human donor with multiple sclerosis. Sequencing was performed on CD4+ T cells from PBMCs. The CDR3 DNA reads as TGCAGCGCGTCATTTACAGATACGCAGTATTTT. Protein product: CSASFTDTQYF.